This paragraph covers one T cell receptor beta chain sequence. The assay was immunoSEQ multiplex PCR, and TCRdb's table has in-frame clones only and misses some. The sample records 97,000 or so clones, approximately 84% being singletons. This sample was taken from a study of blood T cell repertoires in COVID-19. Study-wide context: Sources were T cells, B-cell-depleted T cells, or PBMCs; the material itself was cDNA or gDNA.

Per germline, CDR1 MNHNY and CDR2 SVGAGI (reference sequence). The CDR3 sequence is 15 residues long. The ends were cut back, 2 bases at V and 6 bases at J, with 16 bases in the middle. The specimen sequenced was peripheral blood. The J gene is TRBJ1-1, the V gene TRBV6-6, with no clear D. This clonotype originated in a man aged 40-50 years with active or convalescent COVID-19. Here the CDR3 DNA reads TGTGCCAGCAGTTACCGAGAGGGAAGGGAGGCTGAAGCTTTCTTT. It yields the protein CASSYREGREAEAFF.